The sequence of this TCR beta chain was determined in a study of cytomegalovirus exposure and HLA in healthy donors. General study findings and limits: According to a subsequent analysis, TCR clusters from the first cohort were inclined to appear together in the 110 or so validation repertoires.

The germline V gene has CDR1 SGHVS and CDR2 FNYEAQ. The trim removed 5 bases at V and 4 bases at J, leaving 6 bases unmatched. There are 14 residues in the CDR3. The donors were members of the validation cohort comprising 100 to 150 subjects, separate from the approximately 630-subject first cohort. The table came from immunoSEQ multiplex PCR; TCRdb's copy has only in-frame clones and leaves some out. The sample carries tens of thousands of clones, 85% to 95% recorded once. Comment on this clone: Antigen specificity is unknown.

The chain joins TRBV7-6 to TRBJ1-1, with 8 bases that match TRBD1. What was sequenced was PBMCs. This sequence was found in a man aged 18 to 30 in good health and CMV-seropositive. This CDR3 reads CASSATDRATEAFF. CDR3 DNA sequence: TGTGCCAGCAGCGCCACGGACAGGGCCACTGAAGCTTTCTTT.